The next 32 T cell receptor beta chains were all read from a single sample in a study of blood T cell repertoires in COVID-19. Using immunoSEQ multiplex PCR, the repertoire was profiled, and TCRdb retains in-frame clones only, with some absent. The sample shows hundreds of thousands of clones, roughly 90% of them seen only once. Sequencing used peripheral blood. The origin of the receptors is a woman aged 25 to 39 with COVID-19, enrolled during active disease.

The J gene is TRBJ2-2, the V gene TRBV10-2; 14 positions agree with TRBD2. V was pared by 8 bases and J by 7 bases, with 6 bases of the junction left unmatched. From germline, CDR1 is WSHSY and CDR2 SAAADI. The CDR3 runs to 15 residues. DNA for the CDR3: TGCGCCAGCCTGGGACTAGCGGGAGTCGGCGGGGAGCTGTTTTTT. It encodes CASLGLAGVGGELFF.

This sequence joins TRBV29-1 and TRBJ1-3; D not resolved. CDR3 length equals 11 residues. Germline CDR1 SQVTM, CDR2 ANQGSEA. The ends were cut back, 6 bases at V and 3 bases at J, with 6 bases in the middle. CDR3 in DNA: TGCAGCGTCGAACGTGGAAACACCATATATTTT. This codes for CSVERGNTIYF. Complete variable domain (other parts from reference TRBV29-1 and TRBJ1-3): SAVISQKPSRDICQRGTSLTIQCQVDSQVTMMFWYRQQPGQSLTLIATANQGSEATYESGFVIDKFPISRPNLTFSTLTVSNMSPEDSSIYLCSVERGNTIYFGEGSWLTVV.

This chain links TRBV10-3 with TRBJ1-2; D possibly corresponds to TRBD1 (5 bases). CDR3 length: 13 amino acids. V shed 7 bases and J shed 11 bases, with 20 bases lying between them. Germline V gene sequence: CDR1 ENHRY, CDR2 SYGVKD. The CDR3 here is CAITPADSAAYTF. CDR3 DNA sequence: TGTGCCATCACCCCGGCAGACAGCGCCGCGTACACCTTC.

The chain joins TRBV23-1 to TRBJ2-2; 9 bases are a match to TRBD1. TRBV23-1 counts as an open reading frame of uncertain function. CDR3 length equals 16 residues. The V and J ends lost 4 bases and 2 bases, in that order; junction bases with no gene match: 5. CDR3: CASSPPGQGNTGELFF. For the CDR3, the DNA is TGCGCCAGCAGTCCCCCGGGACAGGGCAACACCGGGGAGCTGTTTTTT.

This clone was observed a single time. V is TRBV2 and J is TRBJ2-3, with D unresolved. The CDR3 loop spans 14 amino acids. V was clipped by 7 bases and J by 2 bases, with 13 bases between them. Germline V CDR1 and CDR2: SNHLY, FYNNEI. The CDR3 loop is CASTAAYYTDTQYF. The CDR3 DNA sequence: TGTGCCAGCACGGCAGCCTACTACACAGATACGCAGTATTTT. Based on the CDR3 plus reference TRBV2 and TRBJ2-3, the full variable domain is EPEVTQTPSHQVTQMGQEVILRCVPISNHLYFYWYRQILGQKVEFLVSFYNNEISEKSEIFDDQFSVERPDGSNFTLKIRSTKLEDSAMYFCASTAAYYTDTQYFGPGTRLTVL.

The DNA of the CDR3 is TGTGCCAGCTCACTCGGGACAGGGTCGGCAGATACGCAGTATTTT. The encoded protein is CASSLGTGSADTQYF. V is TRBV18 and J is TRBJ2-3; 9 bases are shared with TRBD1. The CDR3 spans 15 residues. Per germline, CDR1 KGHSH and CDR2 LQKENI. Trimming removed 4 bases from V and 4 bases from J; junction bases left unmatched: 6.

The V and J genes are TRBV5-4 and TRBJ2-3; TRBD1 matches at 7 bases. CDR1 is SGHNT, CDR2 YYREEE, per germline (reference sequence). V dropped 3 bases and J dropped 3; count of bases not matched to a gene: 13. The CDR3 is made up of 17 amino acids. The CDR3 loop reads CASSSVNPGQRTDTQYF. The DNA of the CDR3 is TGTGCCAGCAGCTCCGTCAACCCGGGACAGAGGACAGATACGCAGTATTTT.

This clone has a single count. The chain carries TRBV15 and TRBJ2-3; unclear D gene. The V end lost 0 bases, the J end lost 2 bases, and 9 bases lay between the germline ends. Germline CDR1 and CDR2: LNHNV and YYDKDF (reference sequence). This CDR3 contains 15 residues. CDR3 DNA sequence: TGTGCCACCAGCAGAGATATGCGGAACACAGATACGCAGTATTTT. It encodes CATSRDMRNTDTQYF. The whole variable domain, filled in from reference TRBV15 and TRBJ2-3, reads DAMVIQNPRYQVTQFGKPVTLSCSQTLNHNVMYWYQQKSSQAPKLLFHYYDKDFNNEADTPDNFQSRRPNTSFCFLDIRSPGLGDTAMYLCATSRDMRNTDTQYFGPGTRLTVL.

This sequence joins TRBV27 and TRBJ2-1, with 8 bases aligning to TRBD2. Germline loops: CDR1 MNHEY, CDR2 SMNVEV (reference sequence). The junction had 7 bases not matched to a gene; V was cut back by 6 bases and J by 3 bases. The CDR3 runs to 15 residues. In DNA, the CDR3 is TGTGCCAGCAGCCCCGGAACTAGCGGCTACAATGAGCAGTTCTTC. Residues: CASSPGTSGYNEQFF.

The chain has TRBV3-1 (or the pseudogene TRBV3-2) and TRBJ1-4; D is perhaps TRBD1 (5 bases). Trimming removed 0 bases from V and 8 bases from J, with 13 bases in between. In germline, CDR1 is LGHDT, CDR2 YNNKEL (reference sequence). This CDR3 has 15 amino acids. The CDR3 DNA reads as TGTGCCAGCAGCCAAGATCTGCAGGGTTTGGAAAAACTGTTTTTT. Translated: CASSQDLQGLEKLFF.

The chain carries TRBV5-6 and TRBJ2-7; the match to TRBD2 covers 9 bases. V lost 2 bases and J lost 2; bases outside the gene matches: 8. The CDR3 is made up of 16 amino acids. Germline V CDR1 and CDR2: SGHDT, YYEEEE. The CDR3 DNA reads TGTGCCAGCAGCTTATGGTTAGCGGGGGTAGCCTACGAGCAGTACGTC. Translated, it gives CASSLWLAGVAYEQYV.

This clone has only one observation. This CDR3 is CASSERTSGQETQYF. CDR3 DNA: TGTGCCAGCAGCGAGAGGACTAGCGGCCAAGAGACCCAGTACTTC. The V call is TRBV5-4, the J call TRBJ2-5; 10 bases line up with TRBD2. Trimming removed 4 bases from V and 1 base from J; junction bases left unmatched: 4. Germline loops: CDR1 SGHNT, CDR2 YYREEE (reference sequence). The length of the CDR3 is 15 residues.

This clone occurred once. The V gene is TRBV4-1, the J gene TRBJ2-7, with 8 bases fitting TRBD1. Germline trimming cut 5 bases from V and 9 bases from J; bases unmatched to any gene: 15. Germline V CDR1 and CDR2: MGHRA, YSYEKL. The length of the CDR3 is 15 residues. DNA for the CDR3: TGCGCCAGCAGCTACCCGGGACAGGCGAAATTAGGGCAGTACTTC. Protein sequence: CASSYPGQAKLGQYF.

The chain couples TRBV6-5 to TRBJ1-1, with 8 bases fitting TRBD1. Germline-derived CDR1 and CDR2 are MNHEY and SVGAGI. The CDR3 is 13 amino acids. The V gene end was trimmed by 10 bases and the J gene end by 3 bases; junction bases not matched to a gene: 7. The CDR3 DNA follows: TGTGCCACCATGGACAGGGACTACACTGAAGCTTTCTTT. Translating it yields CATMDRDYTEAFF.

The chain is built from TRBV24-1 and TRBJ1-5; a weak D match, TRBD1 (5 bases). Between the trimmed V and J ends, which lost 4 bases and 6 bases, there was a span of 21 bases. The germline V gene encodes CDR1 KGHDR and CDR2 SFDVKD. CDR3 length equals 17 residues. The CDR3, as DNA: TGTGCCACCAGTGACTCAACGCAGGGTGCTATGCGTCAGCCCCAGCATTTT. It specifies CATSDSTQGAMRQPQHF.

This CDR3 is CASSPRQGWVNTEAFF. In DNA, the CDR3 is TGTGCCAGCAGTCCTCGACAGGGCTGGGTGAACACTGAAGCTTTCTTT. The chain combines TRBV27 with TRBJ1-1; 7 bases fit TRBD1. V lost 5 bases, J lost 0 bases, and 9 bases stayed unmatched. CDR3 length: 16 amino acids. Germline assignment: CDR1 MNHEY and CDR2 SMNVEV (reference sequence).

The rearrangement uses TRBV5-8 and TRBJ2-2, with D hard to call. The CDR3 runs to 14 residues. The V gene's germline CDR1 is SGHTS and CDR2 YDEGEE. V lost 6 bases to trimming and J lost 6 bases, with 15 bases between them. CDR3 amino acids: CASTRRVVSGELFF. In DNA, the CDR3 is TGTGCCAGCACCAGACGGGTGGTTTCCGGGGAGCTGTTTTTT.

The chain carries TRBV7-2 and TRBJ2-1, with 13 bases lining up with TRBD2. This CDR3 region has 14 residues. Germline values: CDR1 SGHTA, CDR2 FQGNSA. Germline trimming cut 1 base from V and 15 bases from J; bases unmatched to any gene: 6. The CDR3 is CASSLGGLAGTGFF. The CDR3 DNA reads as TGTGCCAGCAGCTTAGGGGGACTAGCGGGGACGGGGTTCTTC.

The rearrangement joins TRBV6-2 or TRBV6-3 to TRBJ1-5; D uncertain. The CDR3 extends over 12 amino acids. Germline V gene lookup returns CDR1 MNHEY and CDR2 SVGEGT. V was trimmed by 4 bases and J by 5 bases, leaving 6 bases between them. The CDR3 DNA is TGTGCCAGCAGTTTCCCCGATCAGCCCCAGCATTTT. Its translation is CASSFPDQPQHF.

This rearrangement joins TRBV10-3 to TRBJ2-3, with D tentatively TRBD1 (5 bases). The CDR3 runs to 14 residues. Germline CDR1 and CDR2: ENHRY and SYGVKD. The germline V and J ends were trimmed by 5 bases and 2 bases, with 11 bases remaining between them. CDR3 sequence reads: CAISIDSFTDTQYF. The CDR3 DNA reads TGTGCCATCAGTATAGACAGTTTCACAGATACGCAGTATTTT.

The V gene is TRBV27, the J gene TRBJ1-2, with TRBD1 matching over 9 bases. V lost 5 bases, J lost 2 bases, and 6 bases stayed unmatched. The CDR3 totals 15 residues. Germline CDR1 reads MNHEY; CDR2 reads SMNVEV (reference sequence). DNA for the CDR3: TGTGCCAGCAGTCACACCGGGACAGGGAACTATGGCTACACCTTC. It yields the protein CASSHTGTGNYGYTF.

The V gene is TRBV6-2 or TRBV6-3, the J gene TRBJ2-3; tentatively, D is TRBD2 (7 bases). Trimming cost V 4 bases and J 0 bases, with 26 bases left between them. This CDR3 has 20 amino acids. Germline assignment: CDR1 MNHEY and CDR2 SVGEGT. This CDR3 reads CASSCLCGGPLVSSTDTQYF. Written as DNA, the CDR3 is TGTGCCAGCAGTTGCTTATGCGGGGGCCCTCTGGTCTCTAGCACAGATACGCAGTATTTT.

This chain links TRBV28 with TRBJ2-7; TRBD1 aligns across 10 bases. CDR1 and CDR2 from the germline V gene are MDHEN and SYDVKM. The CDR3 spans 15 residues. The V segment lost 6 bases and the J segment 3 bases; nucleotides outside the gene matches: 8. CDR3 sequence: CASRTGTGDLYEQYF. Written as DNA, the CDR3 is TGTGCCAGCAGGACCGGGACAGGGGACCTCTACGAGCAGTACTTC.

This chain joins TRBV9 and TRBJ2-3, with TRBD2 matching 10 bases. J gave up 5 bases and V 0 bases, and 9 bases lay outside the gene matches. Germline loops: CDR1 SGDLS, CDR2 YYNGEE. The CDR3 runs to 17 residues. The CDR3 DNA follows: TGTGCCAGCAGCGTAGCATTAGCGGGGGGCGGGGGAGATACGCAGTATTTT. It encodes CASSVALAGGGGDTQYF.

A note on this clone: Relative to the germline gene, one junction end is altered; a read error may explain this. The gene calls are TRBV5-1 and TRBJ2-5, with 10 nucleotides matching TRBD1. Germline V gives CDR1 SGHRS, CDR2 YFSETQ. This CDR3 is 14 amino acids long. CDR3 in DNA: TGCGCCAGCAGCCTAGGGACAGGGGAAGAGACCCGGTACTTC. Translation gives CASSLGTGEETRYF.

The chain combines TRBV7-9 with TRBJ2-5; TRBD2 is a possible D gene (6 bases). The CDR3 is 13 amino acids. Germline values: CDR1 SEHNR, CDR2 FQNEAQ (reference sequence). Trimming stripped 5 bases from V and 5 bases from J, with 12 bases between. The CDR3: CASSARTIETQYF. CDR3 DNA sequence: TGTGCCAGCAGCGCTCGGACTATTGAGACCCAGTACTTC.

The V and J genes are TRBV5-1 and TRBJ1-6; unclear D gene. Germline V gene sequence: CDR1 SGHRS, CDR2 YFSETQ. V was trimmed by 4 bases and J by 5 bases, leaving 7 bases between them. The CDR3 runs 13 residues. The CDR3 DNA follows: TGCGCCAGCAGCCTAGACGATAATTCACCCCTCCACTTT. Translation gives CASSLDDNSPLHF.

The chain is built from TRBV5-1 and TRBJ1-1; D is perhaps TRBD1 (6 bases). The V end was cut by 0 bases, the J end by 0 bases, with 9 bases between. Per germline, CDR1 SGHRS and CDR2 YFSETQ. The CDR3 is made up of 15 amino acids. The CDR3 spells CASSLVGGMNTEAFF. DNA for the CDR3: TGCGCCAGCAGCTTGGTAGGGGGAATGAACACTGAAGCTTTCTTT.

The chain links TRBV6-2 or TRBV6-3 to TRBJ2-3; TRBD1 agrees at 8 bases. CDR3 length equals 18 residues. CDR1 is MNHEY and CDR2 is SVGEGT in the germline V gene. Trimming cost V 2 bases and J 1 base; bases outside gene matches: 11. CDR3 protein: CASSYPPWTGPRTDTQYF. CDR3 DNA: TGTGCCAGCAGTTACCCACCCTGGACAGGGCCCCGCACAGATACGCAGTATTTT.

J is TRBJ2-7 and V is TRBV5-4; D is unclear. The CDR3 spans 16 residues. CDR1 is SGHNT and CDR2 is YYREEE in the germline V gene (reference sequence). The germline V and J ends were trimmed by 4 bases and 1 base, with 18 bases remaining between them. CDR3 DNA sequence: TGTGCCAGCAGCACGGCGTTAACGGGTCTTTCCTACGAGCAGTACTTC. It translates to CASSTALTGLSYEQYF. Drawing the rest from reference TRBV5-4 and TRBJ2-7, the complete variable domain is ETGVTQSPTHLIKTRGQQVTLRCSSQSGHNTVSWYQQALGQGPQFIFQYYREEENGRGNFPPRFSGLQFPNYSSELNVNALELDDSALYLCASSTALTGLSYEQYFGPGTRLTVT.

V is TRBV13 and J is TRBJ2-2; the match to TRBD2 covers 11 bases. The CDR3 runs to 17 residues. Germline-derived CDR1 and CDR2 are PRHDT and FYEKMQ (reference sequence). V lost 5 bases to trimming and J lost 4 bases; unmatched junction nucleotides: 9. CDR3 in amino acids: CASSQTTSGGATGELFF. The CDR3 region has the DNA TGTGCCAGCAGCCAAACAACTAGCGGGGGAGCCACCGGGGAGCTGTTTTTT.

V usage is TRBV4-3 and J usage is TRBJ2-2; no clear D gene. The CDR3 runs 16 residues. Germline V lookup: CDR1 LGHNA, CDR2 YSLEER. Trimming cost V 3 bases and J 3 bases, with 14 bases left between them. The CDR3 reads CASSQPGQPYTGELFF. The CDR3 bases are TGCGCCAGCAGCCAGCCCGGTCAACCTTACACCGGGGAGCTGTTTTTT.